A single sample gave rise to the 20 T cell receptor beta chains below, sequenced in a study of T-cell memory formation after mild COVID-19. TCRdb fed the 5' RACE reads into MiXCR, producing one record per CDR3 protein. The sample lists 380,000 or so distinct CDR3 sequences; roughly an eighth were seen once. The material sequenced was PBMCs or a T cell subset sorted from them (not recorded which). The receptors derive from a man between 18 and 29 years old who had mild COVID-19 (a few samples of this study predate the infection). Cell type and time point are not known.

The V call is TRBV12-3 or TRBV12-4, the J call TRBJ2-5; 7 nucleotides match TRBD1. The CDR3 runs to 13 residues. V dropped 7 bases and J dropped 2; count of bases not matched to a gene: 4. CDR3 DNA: TGTGCCAGCACTCGGGGACAGCAAGAGACCCAGTACTTC. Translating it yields CASTRGQQETQYF.

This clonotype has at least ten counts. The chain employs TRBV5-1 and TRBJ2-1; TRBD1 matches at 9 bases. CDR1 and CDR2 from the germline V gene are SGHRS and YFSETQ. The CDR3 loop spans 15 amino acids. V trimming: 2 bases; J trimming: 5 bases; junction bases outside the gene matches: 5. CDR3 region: CASSLETGGNNEQFF. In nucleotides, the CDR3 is TGCGCCAGCAGCTTAGAGACAGGGGGTAACAATGAGCAGTTCTTC. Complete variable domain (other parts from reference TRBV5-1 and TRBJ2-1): KAGVTQTPRYLIKTRGQQVTLSCSPISGHRSVSWYQQTPGQGLQFLFEYFSETQRNKGNFPGRFSGRQFSNSRSEMNVSTLELGDSALYLCASSLETGGNNEQFFGPGTRLTVL.

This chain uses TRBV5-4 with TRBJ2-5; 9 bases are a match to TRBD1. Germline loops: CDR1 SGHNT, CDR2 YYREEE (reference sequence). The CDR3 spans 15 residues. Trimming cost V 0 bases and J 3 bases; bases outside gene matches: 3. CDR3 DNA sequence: TGTGCCAGCAGCTTGGTGGGACAGGGAGAAGAGACCCAGTACTTC. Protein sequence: CASSLVGQGEETQYF.

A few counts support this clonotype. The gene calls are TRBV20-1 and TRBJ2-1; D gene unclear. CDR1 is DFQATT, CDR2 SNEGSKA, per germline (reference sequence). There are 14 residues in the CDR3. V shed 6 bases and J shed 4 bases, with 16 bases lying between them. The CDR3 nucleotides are TGCAGTGCCCTTAAACCGGACCGGTACAATGAGCAGTTCTTC. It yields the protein CSALKPDRYNEQFF.

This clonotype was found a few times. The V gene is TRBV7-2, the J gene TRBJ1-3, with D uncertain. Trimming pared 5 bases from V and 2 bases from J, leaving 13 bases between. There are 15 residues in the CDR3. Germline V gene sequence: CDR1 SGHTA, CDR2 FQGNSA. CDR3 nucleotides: TGTGCCAGCAGCCTAAACGCGCGGACTGGAAACACCATATATTTT. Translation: CASSLNARTGNTIYF.

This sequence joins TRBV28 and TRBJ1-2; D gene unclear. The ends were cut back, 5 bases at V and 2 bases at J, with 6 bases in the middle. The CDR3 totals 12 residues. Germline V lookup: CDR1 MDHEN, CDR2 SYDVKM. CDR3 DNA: TGTGCCAGCAGTGTGGGCAACTATGGCTACACCTTC. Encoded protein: CASSVGNYGYTF.

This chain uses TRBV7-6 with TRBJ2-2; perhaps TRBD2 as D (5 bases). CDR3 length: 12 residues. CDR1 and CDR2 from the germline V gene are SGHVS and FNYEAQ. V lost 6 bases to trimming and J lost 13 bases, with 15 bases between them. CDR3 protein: CASRGIGGWLFF. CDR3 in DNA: TGTGCCAGCAGGGGGATCGGCGGGTGGCTGTTTTTT.

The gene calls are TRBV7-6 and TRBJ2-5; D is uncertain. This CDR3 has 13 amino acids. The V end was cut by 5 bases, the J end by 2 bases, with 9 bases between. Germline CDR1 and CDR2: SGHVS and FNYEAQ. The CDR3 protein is CASSLPLQETQYF. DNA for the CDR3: TGTGCCAGCAGCCTCCCTCTGCAAGAGACCCAGTACTTC.

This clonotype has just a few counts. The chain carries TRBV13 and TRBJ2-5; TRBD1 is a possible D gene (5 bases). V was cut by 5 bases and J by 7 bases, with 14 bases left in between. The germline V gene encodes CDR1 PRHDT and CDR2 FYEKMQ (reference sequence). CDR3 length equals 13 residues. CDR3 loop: CASSQGLSGTQYF. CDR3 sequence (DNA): TGTGCCAGCAGCCAGGGTCTGAGTGGGACCCAGTACTTC.

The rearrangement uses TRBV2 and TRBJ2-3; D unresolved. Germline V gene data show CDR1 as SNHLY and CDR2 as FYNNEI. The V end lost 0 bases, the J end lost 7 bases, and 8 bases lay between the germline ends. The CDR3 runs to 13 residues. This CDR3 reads CASSEAAGNTQYF. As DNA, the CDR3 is TGTGCCAGCAGTGAAGCGGCTGGGAATACGCAGTATTTT.

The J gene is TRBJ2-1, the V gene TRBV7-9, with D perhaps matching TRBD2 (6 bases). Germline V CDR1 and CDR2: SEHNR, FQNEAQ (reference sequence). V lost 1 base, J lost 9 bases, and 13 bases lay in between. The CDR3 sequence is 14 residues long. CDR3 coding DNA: TGTGCCAGCAGCTTAGTGGGGGGACTGGGTGAGCAGTTCTTC. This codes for CASSLVGGLGEQFF. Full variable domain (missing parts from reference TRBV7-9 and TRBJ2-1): DTGVSQNPRHKITKRGQNVTFRCDPISEHNRLYWYRQTLGQGPEFLTYFQNEAQLEKSRLLSDRFSAERPKGSFSTLEIQRTEQGDSAMYLCASSLVGGLGEQFFGPGTRLTVL.

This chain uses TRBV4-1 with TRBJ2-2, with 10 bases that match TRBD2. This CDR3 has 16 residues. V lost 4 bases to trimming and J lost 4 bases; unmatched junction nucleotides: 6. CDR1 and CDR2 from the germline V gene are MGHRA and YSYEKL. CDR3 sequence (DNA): TGCGCCAGCAGCCGCAACGGACTAGCGGTCACCGGGGAGCTGTTTTTT. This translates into CASSRNGLAVTGELFF.

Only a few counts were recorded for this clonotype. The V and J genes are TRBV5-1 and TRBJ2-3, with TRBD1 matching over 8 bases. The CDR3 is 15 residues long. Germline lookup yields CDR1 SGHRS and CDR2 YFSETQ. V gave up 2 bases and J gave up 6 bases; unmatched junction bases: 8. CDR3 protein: CASSFAPGQGDTQYF. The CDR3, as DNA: TGCGCCAGCAGCTTCGCCCCAGGACAGGGCGATACGCAGTATTTT.

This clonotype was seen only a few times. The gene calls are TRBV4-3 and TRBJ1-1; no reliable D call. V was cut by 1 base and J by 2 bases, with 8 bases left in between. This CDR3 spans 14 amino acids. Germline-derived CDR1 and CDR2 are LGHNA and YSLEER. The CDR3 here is CASSQVVSNTEAFF. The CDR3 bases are TGCGCCAGCAGCCAAGTGGTGTCAAACACTGAAGCTTTCTTT.

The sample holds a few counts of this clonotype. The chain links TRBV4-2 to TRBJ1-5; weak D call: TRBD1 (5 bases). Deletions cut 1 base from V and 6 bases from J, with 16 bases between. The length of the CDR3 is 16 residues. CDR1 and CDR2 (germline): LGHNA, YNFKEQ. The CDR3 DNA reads TGTGCCAGCAGCCAAGTATCCCAGGGCGGCAGTCAGCCCCAGCATTTT. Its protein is CASSQVSQGGSQPQHF.

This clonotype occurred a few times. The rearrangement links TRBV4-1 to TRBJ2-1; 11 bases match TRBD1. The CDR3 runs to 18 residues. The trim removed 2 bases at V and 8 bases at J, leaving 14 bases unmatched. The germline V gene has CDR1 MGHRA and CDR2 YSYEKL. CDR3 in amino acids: CASSQRPTGTGGWYEQFF. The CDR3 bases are TGCGCCAGCAGCCAACGGCCAACCGGGACAGGGGGTTGGTATGAGCAGTTCTTC.

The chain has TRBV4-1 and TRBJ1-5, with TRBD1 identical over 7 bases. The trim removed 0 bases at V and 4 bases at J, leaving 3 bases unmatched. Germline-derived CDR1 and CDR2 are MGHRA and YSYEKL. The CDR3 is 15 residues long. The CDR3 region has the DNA TGCGCCAGCAGCCAAGATGGGACAGAAAATCAGCCCCAGCATTTT. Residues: CASSQDGTENQPQHF.

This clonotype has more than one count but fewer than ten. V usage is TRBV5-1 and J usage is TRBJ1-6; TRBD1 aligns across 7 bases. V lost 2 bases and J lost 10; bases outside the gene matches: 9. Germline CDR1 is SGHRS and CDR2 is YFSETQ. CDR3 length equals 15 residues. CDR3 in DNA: TGCGCCAGCAGCTTAAGACAGGGAGAGAGCTCACCCCTCCACTTT. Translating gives CASSLRQGESSPLHF.

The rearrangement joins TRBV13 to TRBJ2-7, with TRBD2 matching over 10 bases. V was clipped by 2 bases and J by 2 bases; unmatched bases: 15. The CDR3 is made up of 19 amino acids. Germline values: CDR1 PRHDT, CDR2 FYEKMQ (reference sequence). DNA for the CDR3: TGTGCCAGCAGCTTAAGAGGCGGTCGACTAGCGGGCGAAACCTACGAGCAGTACTTC. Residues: CASSLRGGRLAGETYEQYF.

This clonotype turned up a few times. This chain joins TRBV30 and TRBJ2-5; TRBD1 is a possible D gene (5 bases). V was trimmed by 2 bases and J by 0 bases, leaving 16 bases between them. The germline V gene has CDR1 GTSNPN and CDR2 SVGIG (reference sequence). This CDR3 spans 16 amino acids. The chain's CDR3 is CAWSQGTGSYQETQYF. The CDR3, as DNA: TGTGCCTGGAGTCAGGGAACAGGATCGTACCAAGAGACCCAGTACTTC.